This TCR beta chain was recorded in a study of patients and donors after allogeneic stem cell transplantation (dated by TCRdb to about 2020). After removal of 6 bases from V and 1 base from J, the junction retains 3 bases not matched to a gene. The CDR3 holds 13 amino acids from the cysteine to the phenylalanine. The read is trimmed to its CDR3 DNA, 39 bases read in frame from base 1. As encoded in the germline V gene (reference sequence), CDR1 is SEHNR while CDR2 is FQNEAQ. This clonotype was recorded many times. Its antigen is unknown. One base away there is no much larger clone; base qualities are not given. The library came from RT-PCR. The instrument given in TCRdb is NextSeq 550. TCRdb trimmed the raw reads at Q25, called clones with MiXCR and kept productive beta chains. Records with the same CDR3 protein are collapsed into one entry carrying the most frequent genes and DNA. The sample records roughly 960,000 distinct CDR3 sequences, about 20% of which are singletons. In total, the top ten clones hold 6% of the sample.

The TCR was taken from a human donor who was either an allogeneic HSCT recipient or a stem cell or donor lymphocyte infusion donor (not recorded which). It is not recorded whose cells these are; they may come from a transplant donor. In this chain, TRBV7-9 is recombined with TRBJ2-7; 7 middle bases align to TRBD2. The sample was blood, either unsorted or a sorted T cell fraction (not recorded which). This receptor has the CDR3 CASSGSGSYEQYF. The DNA reads TGTGCCAGCAGTGGTAGCGGGTCCTACGAGCAGTACTTC.